The 29 T cell receptor beta chains below all came from one sample that was sequenced in a study of a mutant IDH1 vaccine in newly diagnosed glioma. Time point denoted: week 47, end of study. A single vaccine dose contained 300 ug of mutant IDH1 20-mer peptide, and topical imiquimod was used with it. Assay: immunoSEQ multiplex PCR; the TCRdb copy retains only in-frame clones and omits some. The table includes roughly 51,000 clones, approximately 88% detected once. These TCRs are of unknown antigen specificity. This specimen consisted of PBMCs, obtained from a glioma patient whose treatment included an IDH1 peptide vaccine. The origin of the receptors is a woman aged 25 to 39 with glioma. Some clones in this sample may be carry-over from other donors' samples.

This clone was recorded only once. The chain joins TRBV7-9 to TRBJ1-4; D is possibly TRBD1 (5 bases). Trimming took 7 bases from V and 0 from J, leaving 15 bases between them. The CDR3 is made up of 16 amino acids. Germline V CDR1 and CDR2: SEHNR, FQNEAQ (reference sequence). The DNA for the CDR3 is TGTGCCAGCATGCCAGGGCTTACCGCAACTAATGAAAAACTGTTTTTT. Protein: CASMPGLTATNEKLFF.

This chain uses TRBV6-5 with TRBJ2-1; 12 bases align to TRBD2. In germline, CDR1 is MNHEY, CDR2 SVGAGI. This CDR3 region has 13 residues. The J segment lost 14 bases and the V segment lost 6 bases, leaving 8 bases of the junction unmatched. The CDR3 is CASSPTSGREKFF. The DNA for the CDR3 is TGTGCCAGCAGCCCGACTAGCGGGAGAGAGAAGTTCTTC.

The chain recombines TRBV6-1 with TRBJ1-1; 7 bases match TRBD1. CDR1 and CDR2 (germline): MNHNS, SASEGT. The CDR3 has 13 residues. Losses at the gene ends were 8 bases for V and 5 bases for J; bases not matched to a gene: 8. The CDR3 nucleotides are TGTGCCAGCGCCCGACAGGGACAGACTGAAGCTTTCTTT. Its protein is CASARQGQTEAFF.

The rearrangement joins TRBV11-2 to TRBJ2-7; D assignment may be TRBD1 or TRBD2 (6 bases each). Germline CDR1 reads SGHAT; CDR2 reads FQNNGV. The length of the CDR3 is 13 residues. V gave up 7 bases and J gave up 2 bases, with 12 bases separating them. The CDR3 region is CASTLGGPYEQYF. CDR3 DNA: TGTGCCAGCACCCTCGGGGGCCCCTACGAGCAGTACTTC.

This clone was seen only a few times. The rearrangement uses TRBV19 and TRBJ1-5; possible D gene TRBD1, 6 bases. CDR3 length equals 13 residues. CDR1 is LNHDA and CDR2 is SQIVND in the germline V gene (reference sequence). The germline V and J ends were trimmed by 8 bases and 3 bases, with 11 bases remaining between them. CDR3: CASSQGLNQPQHF. In DNA form, the CDR3 reads TGTGCCAGTTCCCAGGGGCTCAATCAGCCCCAGCATTTT. The variable domain in full, completed from reference TRBV19 and TRBJ1-5, reads DGGITQSPKYLFRKEGQNVTLSCEQNLNHDAMYWYRQDPGQGLRLIYYSQIVNDFQKGDIAEGYSVSREKKESFPLTVTSAQKNPTAFYLCASSQGLNQPQHFGDGTRLSIL.

The chain has TRBV30 and TRBJ2-3; perhaps TRBD2 as D (6 bases). The germline V and J ends were trimmed by 0 bases and 4 bases, with 11 bases remaining between them. Germline CDR1 GTSNPN, CDR2 SVGIG (reference sequence). This CDR3 region has 14 residues. The chain's CDR3 is CAWSVLSSADTQYF. The CDR3 DNA follows: TGTGCCTGGAGTGTACTCTCTAGCGCAGATACGCAGTATTTT.

J is TRBJ2-7 and V is TRBV28; no definite D call. Trimming removed 6 bases at V and 3 bases at J, with 6 bases between. This CDR3 is built from 11 residues. CDR1 is MDHEN, CDR2 SYDVKM, per germline. The CDR3 DNA reads TGTGCCAGCAGCTCCATCTACGAGCAGTACTTC. Its protein is CASSSIYEQYF.

A note on this clone: Its ends do not fully match the called genes, so a read error is possible. The chain is built from TRBV7-7 and TRBJ1-1, with TRBD1 identical over 7 bases. Germline-derived CDR1 and CDR2 are SSHAT and FNYEAQ (reference sequence). The CDR3 covers 13 residues. As DNA, the CDR3 is TGTGCTAGCAGCTTAACAGGGGACACTGAAGCTTTCTTT. Translated: CASSLTGDTEAFF.

The CDR3 DNA sequence: TGTGCCAGCAGCTTGTTGAGGATCAGGGAAACTGAAAAACTGTTTTTT. As protein: CASSLLRIRETEKLFF. The chain employs TRBV5-6 and TRBJ1-4, with a tentative D call TRBD1 (5 bases). In germline, CDR1 is SGHDT, CDR2 YYEEEE. The CDR3 length is 16 residues. V dropped 1 base and J dropped 7 bases, with 17 bases sitting between them.

This chain uses TRBV6-6 with TRBJ1-1, with 8 bases fitting TRBD1. This CDR3 spans 16 amino acids. Trimming took 0 bases from V and 2 from J; bases not matched to a gene: 5. Germline CDR1 reads MNHNY; CDR2 reads SVGAGI (reference sequence). For the CDR3, the DNA is TGTGCCAGCAGTTACTCGAGAGCAGGGGGCAACACTGAAGCTTTCTTT. Its translation is CASSYSRAGGNTEAFF.

The gene calls are TRBV30 and TRBJ2-3; D ambiguous. CDR1 is GTSNPN and CDR2 is SVGIG in the germline V gene (reference sequence). The CDR3 runs 11 residues. The V end was cut by 8 bases, the J end by 0 bases, with 6 bases between. This CDR3 reads CAATSTDTQYF. In DNA form, the CDR3 reads TGTGCCGCCACTAGCACAGATACGCAGTATTTT.

This clone was seen just once. The rearrangement joins TRBV4-1 to TRBJ2-7; 10 nucleotides align to TRBD1. From germline, CDR1 is MGHRA and CDR2 YSYEKL. The junction had 8 bases not matched to a gene; V was cut back by 0 bases and J by 3 bases. The CDR3 consists of 17 residues. CDR3 DNA sequence: TGCGCCAGCAGCCAAGATACCGGGGACAGGGGAGACTACGAGCAGTACTTC. It specifies CASSQDTGDRGDYEQYF.

The V gene is TRBV2, the J gene TRBJ2-6; D is possibly TRBD2 (5 bases). The CDR3 has 18 amino acids. Trimming pared 8 bases from V and 2 bases from J, leaving 22 bases between. Germline loops: CDR1 SNHLY, CDR2 FYNNEI. CDR3 region: CASGREGPLLAGANVLTF. CDR3 bases: TGTGCCAGCGGTCGCGAGGGCCCCCTACTTGCTGGGGCCAACGTCCTGACTTTC.

By share of the sample, this clone is large. The CDR3 bases are TGTGCCAGTAGAAGGACTAGCGGTTCCTACGAGCAGTACTTC. Translating it yields CASRRTSGSYEQYF. The rearrangement links TRBV19 to TRBJ2-7; TRBD2 agrees at 10 bases. The CDR3 has 14 amino acids. V shed 6 bases, J shed 1 base, and the junction held 3 bases outside the gene matches. Germline CDR1 and CDR2: LNHDA and SQIVND (reference sequence).

The chain uses TRBV10-2 and TRBJ1-1; D is uncertain. This CDR3 has 13 residues. Between the trimmed V and J ends, which lost 8 bases and 0 bases, there was a span of 10 bases. Germline V gene data show CDR1 as WSHSY and CDR2 as SAAADI. The CDR3 sequence is CASLGRLNTEAFF. CDR3 DNA sequence: TGCGCCAGCTTAGGACGGCTGAACACTGAAGCTTTCTTT.

The chain combines TRBV5-4 with TRBJ2-2; 7 bases align to TRBD2. The V gene's germline CDR1 is SGHNT and CDR2 YYREEE (reference sequence). Trimming took 4 bases from V and 4 from J; bases not matched to a gene: 4. The CDR3 consists of 14 residues. CDR3: CASSAGVSTGELFF. The CDR3 nucleotides are TGTGCCAGCAGCGCGGGAGTGAGCACCGGGGAGCTGTTTTTT.

The chain has TRBV6-5 and TRBJ1-1, with TRBD1 identical over 9 bases. CDR3 length: 15 residues. Germline trimming cut 0 bases from V and 3 bases from J; bases unmatched to any gene: 2. Germline CDR1 reads MNHEY; CDR2 reads SVGAGI. CDR3 nucleotide sequence: TGTGCCAGCAGTTACTCAGACAGGGGGTACACTGAAGCTTTCTTT. Translating it yields CASSYSDRGYTEAFF.

The chain links TRBV12-5 to TRBJ1-5, with D perhaps matching TRBD1 (6 bases). The V end lost 1 base, the J end lost 2 bases, and 9 bases lay between the germline ends. Germline V CDR1 and CDR2: LGHNT, FRNRAP. The CDR3 spans 15 residues. The CDR3 sequence: CASGLDTGRNQPQHF. CDR3 nucleotides: TGTGCTAGTGGTTTGGATACAGGGCGCAATCAGCCCCAGCATTTT.

The chain combines TRBV28 with TRBJ2-1; D ambiguous. The CDR3 is made up of 15 amino acids. Trimming removed 2 bases from V and 0 bases from J, with 8 bases in between. In germline, CDR1 is MDHEN, CDR2 SYDVKM. The CDR3 region is CASSLMGYSYNEQFF. The CDR3 coding sequence is TGTGCCAGCAGTTTAATGGGTTACTCCTACAATGAGCAGTTCTTC.

The chain uses TRBV6-5 and TRBJ2-1, with 14 bases identical to TRBD2. V dropped 8 bases and J dropped 7; count of bases not matched to a gene: 4. The CDR3 spans 14 residues. Germline V gives CDR1 MNHEY, CDR2 SVGAGI. The CDR3 protein is CASRLAGGGNEQFF. Here the CDR3 DNA reads TGTGCCAGCCGACTAGCGGGAGGGGGGAATGAGCAGTTCTTC.

The V and J genes are TRBV13 and TRBJ2-1; 7 bases are a match to TRBD2. The CDR3 is 18 amino acids. Germline trimming cut 1 base from V and 6 bases from J; bases unmatched to any gene: 15. The germline gives CDR1 PRHDT, CDR2 FYEKMQ (reference sequence). CDR3 region: CASSLEGSGWNPGNEQFF. In DNA form, the CDR3 reads TGTGCCAGCAGCTTAGAGGGTAGCGGGTGGAATCCTGGCAATGAGCAGTTCTTC.

V is TRBV27 and J is TRBJ2-2; TRBD2 matches 8 bases. The CDR3 spans 15 residues. Germline assignment: CDR1 MNHEY and CDR2 SMNVEV (reference sequence). The V gene end was trimmed by 7 bases and the J gene end by 0 bases; junction bases not matched to a gene: 4. The CDR3, as DNA: TGTGCCAGCACGCGGGGGGATTCGAACACCGGGGAGCTGTTTTTT. This codes for CASTRGDSNTGELFF.

The genes are TRBV5-6 and TRBJ2-1; 7 positions match TRBD1. The germline gives CDR1 SGHDT, CDR2 YYEEEE. V shed 2 bases, J shed 0 bases, and the junction held 2 bases outside the gene matches. This CDR3 comprises 15 residues. The DNA for the CDR3 is TGTGCCAGCAGCTTTCGACAGGGCTCCTACAATGAGCAGTTCTTC. Translated: CASSFRQGSYNEQFF.

V and J are TRBV30 and TRBJ2-7; D ambiguous. This CDR3 contains 16 residues. The germline CDR1 and CDR2 sequences are GTSNPN and SVGIG (reference sequence). Between the trimmed V and J ends, which lost 4 bases and 5 bases, there was a span of 24 bases. In nucleotides, the CDR3 is TGTGCCTGGACCTCAACGGGCCTTGGAAGTCCCCACGAGCAGTACTTC. Protein: CAWTSTGLGSPHEQYF.

In DNA form, the CDR3 reads TGTGCCAGCATCCTATACACAAGCTCCTACAATGAGCAGTTCTTC. Translated: CASILYTSSYNEQFF. The chain uses TRBV5-6 and TRBJ2-1; D is uncertain. CDR3 length: 15 amino acids. Germline lookup yields CDR1 SGHDT and CDR2 YYEEEE. Trimming took off 6 bases at V and 0 bases at J, with 13 bases between the two ends.

CDR3 in amino acids: CASSSWGRGYRSYEQYF. Here the CDR3 DNA reads TGTGCCAGCAGCTCATGGGGCCGGGGTTACCGCTCCTACGAGCAGTACTTC. The chain recombines TRBV5-6 with TRBJ2-7, with D possibly called TRBD1 or TRBD2 (5 bases each). This CDR3 comprises 17 residues. Germline CDR1 SGHDT, CDR2 YYEEEE. Trimming shortened V by 3 bases and J by 0 bases, and 19 bases separated the two germline ends.

This chain's CDR3 is CASSEGGGNEQFF. CDR3 sequence (DNA): TGCGCCAGCAGTGAAGGAGGGGGGAATGAGCAGTTCTTC. This chain connects TRBV10-1 to TRBJ2-1; either TRBD1 or TRBD2 may fit D (6 bases each). This CDR3 region has 13 residues. Germline V gene sequence: CDR1 WNHNN, CDR2 SYGVQD (reference sequence). The V end was cut by 3 bases, the J end by 7 bases, with 10 bases between.

The V call is TRBV30, the J call TRBJ2-7, with D perhaps matching TRBD2 (5 bases). V lost 4 bases and J lost 3, with 7 bases in between. The germline V gene encodes CDR1 GTSNPN and CDR2 SVGIG (reference sequence). CDR3 length: 11 residues. In DNA, the CDR3 is TGTGCCTGGAAACGGGACTACGAGCAGTACTTC. Amino acid sequence: CAWKRDYEQYF.

The chain recombines TRBV6-6 with TRBJ1-1; D is undetermined. Germline assignment: CDR1 MNHNY and CDR2 SVGAGI (reference sequence). The CDR3 spans 16 residues. V lost 6 bases and J 5 bases, leaving 22 bases between the germline ends. The CDR3 DNA reads TGTGCCAGCAGCATCCCCGGGATTCCATCTGGGACTGAAGCTTTCTTT. It translates to CASSIPGIPSGTEAFF.